The present TCR beta chain was sequenced within a study of control samples from healthy donors and cancer patients. The CDR3 has 15 residues. CDR1 and CDR2 (germline): LGHNA, YNFKEQ. The junction had 5 bases not matched to a gene; V was cut back by 2 bases and J by 3 bases. Sequenced by immunoSEQ multiplex PCR; TCRdb stores in-frame clones only, minus some. The sample has 100,000 to 150,000 clones, approximately 89% seen once. The TCR sequence derives from a man between 50 and 59 years old with head and neck cancer. Sequenced input: PBMCs. V gene TRBV4-2 combines with J gene TRBJ2-7, with TRBD1 identical over 9 bases. The chain's CDR3 is CASSQFGTGIYEQYF. The CDR3, as DNA: TGTGCCAGCAGCCAATTCGGGACAGGGATCTACGAGCAGTACTTC.